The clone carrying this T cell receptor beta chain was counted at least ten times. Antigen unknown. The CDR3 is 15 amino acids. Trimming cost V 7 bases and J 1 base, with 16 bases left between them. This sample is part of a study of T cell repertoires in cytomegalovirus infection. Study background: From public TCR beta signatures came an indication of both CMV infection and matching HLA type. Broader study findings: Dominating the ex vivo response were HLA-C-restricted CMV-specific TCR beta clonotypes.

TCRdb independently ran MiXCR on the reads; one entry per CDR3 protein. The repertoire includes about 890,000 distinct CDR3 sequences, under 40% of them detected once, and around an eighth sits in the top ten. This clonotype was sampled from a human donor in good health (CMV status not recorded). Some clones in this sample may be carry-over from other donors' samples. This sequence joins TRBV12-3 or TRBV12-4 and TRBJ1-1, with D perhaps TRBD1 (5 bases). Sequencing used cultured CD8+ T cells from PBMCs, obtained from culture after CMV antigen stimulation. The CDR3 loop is CASTPGGPRNTEAFF. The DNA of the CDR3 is TGTGCCAGCACCCCGGGGGGACCACGGAACACTGAAGCTTTCTTT.